Presented here are 15 T cell receptor beta chains from one specimen sequenced in a study of blood T cell repertoires in COVID-19. TCRdb's table, derived via immunoSEQ multiplex PCR, lists solely in-frame clones and lacks some. This sample carries around 300,000 clones, about nine tenths of them seen once, and the ten largest clones take around 5.8%. The specimen sequenced was peripheral blood. The receptor set was obtained from a woman in her forties or fifties with COVID-19, enrolled during active disease.

The CDR3 here is CASSRRQVNEKLFF. The CDR3 DNA is TGTGCCAGTAGCCGACGACAGGTTAATGAAAAACTGTTTTTT. The V call is TRBV19, the J call TRBJ1-4, with TRBD1 as a possible D gene (6 bases). The CDR3 is made up of 14 amino acids. CDR1 and CDR2 (germline): LNHDA, SQIVND (reference sequence). V shed 6 bases and J shed 4 bases, with 12 bases lying between them.

The rearrangement uses TRBV5-1 and TRBJ1-1; 7 bases fit TRBD1. Per the germline V gene, CDR1 is SGHRS and CDR2 is YFSETQ. The CDR3 covers 14 residues. V was pared by 7 bases and J by 1 base, with 7 bases of the junction left unmatched. The CDR3 protein is CASSRQGGNTEAFF. The CDR3 coding sequence is TGCGCCAGCTCGAGACAGGGTGGGAACACTGAAGCTTTCTTT.

The chain has TRBV19 and TRBJ1-2; 8 nucleotides agree with TRBD1. CDR1 LNHDA and CDR2 SQIVND come from the germline V gene (reference sequence). V lost 10 bases to trimming and J lost 4 bases; unmatched junction nucleotides: 11. This CDR3 contains 14 residues. CDR3 DNA: TGTGCCACTAAGGTCGACAGGGGCCTCTATGGCTACACCTTC. This encodes CATKVDRGLYGYTF.

The chain uses TRBV9 and TRBJ2-3, with D perhaps matching TRBD2 (5 bases). The ends were cut back, 3 bases at V and 2 bases at J, with 13 bases in the middle. Germline CDR1 SGDLS, CDR2 YYNGEE. The CDR3 is made up of 15 amino acids. The CDR3 is CASSAPTSPTDTQYF. The CDR3 DNA reads TGTGCCAGCAGCGCACCCACTAGTCCCACAGATACGCAGTATTTT.

The CDR3 is CASLSRDRLGGPQHF. The CDR3 DNA sequence: TGTGCCAGCCTATCCCGGGACAGGCTCGGGGGGCCCCAGCATTTT. The chain carries TRBV6-5 and TRBJ1-5; TRBD1 matches at 8 bases. Germline lookup yields CDR1 MNHEY and CDR2 SVGAGI. This CDR3 has 15 residues. After removal of 8 bases from V and 9 bases from J, the junction contained 15 bases not matched to a gene.

V is TRBV7-2 and J is TRBJ1-1; TRBD1 matches 8 bases. Looked up from germline, CDR1 is SGHTA and CDR2 is FQGNSA. J was trimmed by 2 bases and V by 3 bases; bases with no gene match: 8. The CDR3 runs to 16 residues. The CDR3 loop reads CASSFWYGQGNTEAFF. The CDR3 DNA follows: TGTGCCAGCAGCTTTTGGTACGGACAGGGTAACACTGAAGCTTTCTTT.

The chain has TRBV24-1 and TRBJ2-5; 7 bases agree with TRBD1. Losses at the gene ends were 4 bases for V and 5 bases for J; bases not matched to a gene: 9. The CDR3 covers 15 residues. Germline CDR1 and CDR2: KGHDR and SFDVKD. The CDR3 DNA sequence: TGTGCCACCAGTGACACCAACAGGGGTCGGGAGACCCAGTACTTC. Protein product: CATSDTNRGRETQYF.

This clone was observed once. The chain combines TRBV19 with TRBJ2-1; no clear D. The V and J ends lost 5 bases and 0 bases respectively, with 11 bases between them. The CDR3 runs to 15 residues. The V gene's germline CDR1 is LNHDA and CDR2 SQIVND (reference sequence). The CDR3 spells CASSVTISSYNEQFF. CDR3 sequence (DNA): TGTGCCAGTAGTGTTACTATAAGCTCCTACAATGAGCAGTTCTTC.

V and J are TRBV21-1 and TRBJ2-1; whether TRBD2, the table's D call, matches the DNA was not checked. TRBV21-1 is termed a pseudogene. This CDR3 comprises 14 residues. The CDR3 bases are TGTGCCAGCAGCAAAGTACCTAGCTACAATGAGCAGTTCTTC. It translates to CASSKVPSYNEQFF.

The V gene is TRBV3-1 (or the pseudogene TRBV3-2), the J gene TRBJ2-1; a possible D gene is TRBD1 (6 bases). From germline, CDR1 is LGHDT and CDR2 YNNKEL (reference sequence). The CDR3 runs 17 residues. Trimming took 3 bases from V and 7 from J, leaving 22 bases between them. DNA of the CDR3: TGTGCCAGCAGCCAGCCACAGGGTAAAGCCGGTGGGAATGAGCAGTTCTTC. Translated, it gives CASSQPQGKAGGNEQFF.

The rearrangement joins TRBV6-6 to TRBJ2-7, with a tentative D call TRBD1 (6 bases). Trimming took off 2 bases at V and 6 bases at J, with 14 bases between the two ends. CDR1 is MNHNY, CDR2 SVGAGI, per germline (reference sequence). The CDR3 totals 14 residues. The CDR3 protein is CASSYDGTRGEQYF. The CDR3 DNA reads TGTGCCAGCAGTTACGACGGGACCAGGGGCGAGCAGTACTTC.

This rearrangement joins TRBV5-5 to TRBJ2-3; maybe TRBD2 (6 bases). Germline V CDR1 and CDR2: SGHKS, YYEKEE (reference sequence). The CDR3 is made up of 17 amino acids. V was trimmed by 4 bases and J by 0 bases, leaving 18 bases between them. CDR3 protein: CASSIRVRGTSTDTQYF. CDR3 DNA sequence: TGTGCCAGCAGCATTAGAGTCCGGGGGACTAGCACAGATACGCAGTATTTT.

The chain joins TRBV19 to TRBJ2-6; no firm D call. The CDR3 totals 16 residues. V lost 1 base and J lost 0, with 7 bases in between. Germline lookup yields CDR1 LNHDA and CDR2 SQIVND (reference sequence). CDR3 DNA: TGTGCCAGTAGTATAGTGGAGTTCTCTGGGGCCAACGTCCTGACTTTC. It translates to CASSIVEFSGANVLTF.

This clone was recorded a few times. V gene TRBV5-1 combines with J gene TRBJ1-3, with D maybe TRBD1 (6 bases). Trimming removed 5 bases from V and 2 bases from J, with 14 bases in between. The CDR3 has 15 residues. Germline values: CDR1 SGHRS, CDR2 YFSETQ. This CDR3 is CASSPGGAAGNTIYF. CDR3 DNA sequence: TGCGCCAGCAGTCCCGGGGGGGCAGCTGGAAACACCATATATTTT. Filled out from reference TRBV5-1 and TRBJ1-3, the complete variable domain reads KAGVTQTPRYLIKTRGQQVTLSCSPISGHRSVSWYQQTPGQGLQFLFEYFSETQRNKGNFPGRFSGRQFSNSRSEMNVSTLELGDSALYLCASSPGGAAGNTIYFGEGSWLTVV.

This chain's CDR3 is CASLPTGAEAFF. The CDR3 nucleotides read TGTGCCAGCCTACCTACAGGGGCTGAAGCTTTCTTT. The chain links TRBV12-3 or TRBV12-4 to TRBJ1-1; 7 positions agree with TRBD1. There are 12 residues in the CDR3. V was pared by 8 bases and J by 6 bases, with 6 bases of the junction left unmatched.